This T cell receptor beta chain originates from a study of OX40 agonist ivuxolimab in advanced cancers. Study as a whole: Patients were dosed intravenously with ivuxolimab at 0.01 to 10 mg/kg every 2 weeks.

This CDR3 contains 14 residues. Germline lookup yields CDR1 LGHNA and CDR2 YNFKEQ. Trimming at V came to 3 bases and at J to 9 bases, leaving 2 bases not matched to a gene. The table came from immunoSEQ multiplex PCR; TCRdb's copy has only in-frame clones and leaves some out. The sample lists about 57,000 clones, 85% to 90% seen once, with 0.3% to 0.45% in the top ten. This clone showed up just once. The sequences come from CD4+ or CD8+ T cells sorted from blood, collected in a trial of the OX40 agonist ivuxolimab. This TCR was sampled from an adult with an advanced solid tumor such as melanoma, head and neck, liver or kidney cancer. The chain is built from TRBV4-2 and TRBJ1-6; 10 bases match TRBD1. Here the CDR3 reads CASSQGQGSSPLHF. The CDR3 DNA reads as TGTGCCAGCAGCCAGGGACAGGGGTCTTCACCCCTCCACTTT.